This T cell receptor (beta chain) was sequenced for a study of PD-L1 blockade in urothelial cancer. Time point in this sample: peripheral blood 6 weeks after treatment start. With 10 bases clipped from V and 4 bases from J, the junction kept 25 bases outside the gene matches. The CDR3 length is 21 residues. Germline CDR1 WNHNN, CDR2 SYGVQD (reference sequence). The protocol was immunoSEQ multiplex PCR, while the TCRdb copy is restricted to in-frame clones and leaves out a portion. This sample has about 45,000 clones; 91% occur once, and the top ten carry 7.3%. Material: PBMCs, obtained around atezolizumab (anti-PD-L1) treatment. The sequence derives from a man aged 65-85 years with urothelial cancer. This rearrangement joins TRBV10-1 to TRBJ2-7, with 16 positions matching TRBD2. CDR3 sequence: CAISWGLQDGTSGRARYEQYF. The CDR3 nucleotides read TGCGCCATCAGCTGGGGCCTACAGGACGGGACTAGCGGGAGGGCCCGATACGAGCAGTACTTC.